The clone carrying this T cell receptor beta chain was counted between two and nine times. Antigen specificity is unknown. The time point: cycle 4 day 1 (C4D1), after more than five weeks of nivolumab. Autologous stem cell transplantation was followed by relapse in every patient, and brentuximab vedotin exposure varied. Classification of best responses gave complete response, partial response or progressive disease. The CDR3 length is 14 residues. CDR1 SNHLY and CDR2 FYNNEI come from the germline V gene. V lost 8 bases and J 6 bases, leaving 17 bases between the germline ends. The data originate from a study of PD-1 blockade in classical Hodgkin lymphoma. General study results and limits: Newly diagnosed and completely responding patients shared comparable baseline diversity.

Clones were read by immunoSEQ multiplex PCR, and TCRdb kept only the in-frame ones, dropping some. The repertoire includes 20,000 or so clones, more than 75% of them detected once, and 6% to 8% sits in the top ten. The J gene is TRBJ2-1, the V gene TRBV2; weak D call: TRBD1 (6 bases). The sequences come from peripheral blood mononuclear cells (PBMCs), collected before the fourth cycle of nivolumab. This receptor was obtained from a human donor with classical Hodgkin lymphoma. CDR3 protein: CASAISRGSNEQFF. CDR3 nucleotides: TGTGCCAGCGCAATCTCCAGGGGAAGCAATGAGCAGTTCTTC.